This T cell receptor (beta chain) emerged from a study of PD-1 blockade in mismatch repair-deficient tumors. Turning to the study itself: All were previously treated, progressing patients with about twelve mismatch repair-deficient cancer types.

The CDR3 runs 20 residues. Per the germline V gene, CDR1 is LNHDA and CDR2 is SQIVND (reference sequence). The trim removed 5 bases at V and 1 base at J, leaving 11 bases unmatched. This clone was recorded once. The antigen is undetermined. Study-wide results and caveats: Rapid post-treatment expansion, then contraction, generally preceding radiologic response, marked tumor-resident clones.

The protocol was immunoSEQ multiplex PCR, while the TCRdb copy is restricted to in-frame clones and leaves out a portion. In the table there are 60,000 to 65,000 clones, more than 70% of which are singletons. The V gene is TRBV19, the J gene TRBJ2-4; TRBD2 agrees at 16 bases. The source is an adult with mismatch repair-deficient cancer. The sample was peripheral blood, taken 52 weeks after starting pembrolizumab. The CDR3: CASSYLPGTSGRAAKNIQYF. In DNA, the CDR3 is TGTGCCAGTAGTTATCTTCCCGGGACTAGCGGGAGGGCGGCCAAAAACATTCAGTACTTC.